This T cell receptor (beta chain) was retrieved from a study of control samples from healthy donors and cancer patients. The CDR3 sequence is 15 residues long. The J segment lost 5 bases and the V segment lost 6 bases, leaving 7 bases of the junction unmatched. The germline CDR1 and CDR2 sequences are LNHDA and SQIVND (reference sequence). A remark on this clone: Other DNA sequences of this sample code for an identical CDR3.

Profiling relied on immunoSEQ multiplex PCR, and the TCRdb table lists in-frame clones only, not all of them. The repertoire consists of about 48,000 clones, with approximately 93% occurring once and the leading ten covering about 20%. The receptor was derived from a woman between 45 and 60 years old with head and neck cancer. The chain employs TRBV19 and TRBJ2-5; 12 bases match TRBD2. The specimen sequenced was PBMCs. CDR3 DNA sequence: TGTGCCAGTAGCCTAAGGACTAGCGGGACCGAGACCCAGTACTTC. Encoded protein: CASSLRTSGTETQYF.